The clone carrying this T cell receptor beta chain appeared a single time. Its antigen is not known. The repertoire was sequenced with immunoSEQ multiplex PCR; TCRdb's copy has only in-frame clones and lacks some. The table lists tens of thousands of clones, around 82% of them singletons. The data were obtained in a study of T cells in narcolepsy. Findings of the study overall: Autoreactive clonotypes reportedly recurred in blood of same and different patients, not controls. HCRT-specific and TRIB2-specific autoreactive clonotypes appeared among same-patient CSF and blood CD4+ clonotypes.

Germline V CDR1 and CDR2: LNHDA, SQIVND (reference sequence). Trimming took off 1 base at V and 0 bases at J, with 12 bases between the two ends. The CDR3 spans 16 residues. This TCR came from a human donor with narcolepsy. The specimen sequenced was CD45RA- memory CD4+ T cells from PBMCs. J is TRBJ1-2 and V is TRBV19, with D unclear. DNA for the CDR3: TGTGCCAGTAGTATAGGGGCGGCCGGGGCTAACTATGGCTACACCTTC. Translated, it gives CASSIGAAGANYGYTF.